These 8 T cell receptor beta chains came from one sample sequenced in a study of OX40 agonist ivuxolimab in advanced cancers. The table came from immunoSEQ multiplex PCR; TCRdb's copy has only in-frame clones and leaves some out. The sample holds approximately 47,000 clones, roughly 89% seen once. The sequencing used CD4+ or CD8+ T cells sorted from blood, collected in a trial of the OX40 agonist ivuxolimab. Every receptor here comes from an adult with an advanced solid tumor such as melanoma, head and neck, liver or kidney cancer.

The chain employs TRBV27 and TRBJ2-7; D is ambiguous. V lost 1 base and J 3 bases, leaving 13 bases between the germline ends. This CDR3 has 15 amino acids. Per the germline V gene, CDR1 is MNHEY and CDR2 is SMNVEV (reference sequence). The CDR3 here is CASSLFAPRGYEQYF. CDR3 nucleotide sequence: TGTGCCAGCAGTTTATTCGCCCCGCGAGGCTACGAGCAGTACTTC.

The chain uses TRBV2 and TRBJ2-7; D is unresolved. The CDR3 runs to 11 residues. Germline V gives CDR1 SNHLY, CDR2 FYNNEI. Trimming pared 11 bases from V and 3 bases from J, leaving 11 bases between. This CDR3 reads CAATLDYEQYF. The DNA for the CDR3 is TGTGCCGCGACACTTGACTACGAGCAGTACTTC.

This chain links TRBV27 with TRBJ2-1; D unclear. Trimming left V 0 bases short and J 3 bases short, with 15 bases between. CDR3 length: 17 amino acids. CDR1 is MNHEY and CDR2 is SMNVEV in the germline V gene (reference sequence). CDR3 sequence: CASSLSSSDLNYNEQFF. Here the CDR3 DNA reads TGTGCCAGCAGTTTATCAAGCTCAGATCTAAACTACAATGAGCAGTTCTTC.

The V gene is TRBV4-3, the J gene TRBJ2-1; 7 bases agree with TRBD2. From germline, CDR1 is LGHNA and CDR2 YSLEER. The CDR3 totals 17 residues. The trim removed 4 bases at V and 5 bases at J, leaving 14 bases unmatched. CDR3 sequence: CASSLRSLGLADNEQFF. The CDR3 nucleotides read TGCGCCAGCAGCCTTAGAAGTCTGGGTCTAGCGGACAATGAGCAGTTCTTC.

The CDR3 reads CASSLGTGFYEQYF. The DNA of the CDR3 is TGTGCCAGCAGCTTGGGAACAGGGTTCTACGAGCAGTACTTC. The chain uses TRBV13 and TRBJ2-7; D might be TRBD1 (6 bases). This CDR3 has 14 amino acids. The germline V gene encodes CDR1 PRHDT and CDR2 FYEKMQ (reference sequence). The V end lost 3 bases, the J end lost 3 bases, and 12 bases lay between the germline ends. The complete variable domain, with remaining parts taken from reference TRBV13 and TRBJ2-7, reads AAGVIQSPRHLIKEKRETATLKCYPIPRHDTVYWYQQGPGQDPQFLISFYEKMQSDKGSIPDRFSAQQFSDYHSELNMSSLELGDSALYFCASSLGTGFYEQYFGPGTRLTVT.

V and J are TRBV9 and TRBJ2-5, with 15 positions matching TRBD2. Trimming removed 4 bases from V and 5 bases from J; junction bases left unmatched: 6. The CDR3 totals 16 residues. Germline V gives CDR1 SGDLS, CDR2 YYNGEE. CDR3 DNA: TGTGCCAGCAGCCCGTGGACTAGCGGGAGGGGGGAGACCCAGTACTTC. As protein: CASSPWTSGRGETQYF.

The rearrangement joins TRBV6-5 to TRBJ2-2; no clear D gene. V shed 4 bases and J shed 4 bases, with 7 bases lying between them. The V gene's germline CDR1 is MNHEY and CDR2 SVGAGI. This CDR3 has 13 amino acids. The CDR3 spells CASSLLGTGELFF. DNA of the CDR3: TGTGCCAGCAGTTTACTTGGCACCGGGGAGCTGTTTTTT.

The gene calls are TRBV9 and TRBJ2-6; D remains ambiguous. CDR3 length: 16 amino acids. Between the trimmed V and J ends, which lost 0 bases and 1 base, there was a span of 8 bases. The germline V gene encodes CDR1 SGDLS and CDR2 YYNGEE. CDR3 nucleotide sequence: TGTGCCAGCAGCGTAGAGGTTGGGTCTGGGGCCAACGTCCTGACTTTC. Encoded protein: CASSVEVGSGANVLTF. The full variable domain, rest sourced from reference TRBV9 and TRBJ2-6, is DSGVTQTPKHLITATGQRVTLRCSPRSGDLSVYWYQQSLDQGLQFLIQYYNGEERAKGNILERFSAQQFPDLHSELNLSSLELGDSALYFCASSVEVGSGANVLTFGAGSRLTVL.